This T cell receptor (beta chain) was captured in a study of blood T cell repertoires in COVID-19. About the study: Acute and convalescent COVID-19 samples came from the United States, Italy and Spain. T cells, B-cell-depleted T cells, or PBMCs supplied cDNA or gDNA.

In the original analysis: For nucleated cells, counts were estimated from reference gene primer amplification. Data came from immunoSEQ multiplex PCR; TCRdb stores just in-frame clones and leaves some out. V and J calls plus clone size are reproduced from that table; the DNA served to infer D and trimming. This table holds 55,000 to 65,000 clones, around 87% found once. The length of the CDR3 is 13 residues. The V gene's germline CDR1 is SGHVS and CDR2 FQNEAQ. Trimming took 4 bases from V and 7 from J, leaving 13 bases between them. V usage is TRBV7-8 and J usage is TRBJ1-2, with D unclear. This sequence originates from a man aged 55-75 years with active or convalescent COVID-19. Sequences were obtained from peripheral blood. CDR3 protein: CASSSRGNGGYTF. Written as DNA, the CDR3 is TGTGCCAGCAGCTCCCGGGGTAACGGTGGCTACACCTTC.